This TCR beta chain was recorded in a study of T cell responses to AZD1222 COVID-19 vaccine. Remarks on this clone: The antigen is not known.

Study-wide findings and caveats: Only a handful of individuals given AZD1222 were seropositive at baseline. The study found vaccine-associated CD4 TCRs spanning spike, dominant at 160-218 and 743-854.

The V end lost 7 bases, the J end lost 3 bases, and 13 bases lay between the germline ends. The CDR3 extends over 13 amino acids. Looked up from germline, CDR1 is SEHNR and CDR2 is FQNEAQ (reference sequence). Sequencing was performed with immunoSEQ multiplex PCR; in TCRdb, only in-frame clones are kept and a portion is missing. The table records 140,000 to 150,000 clones, 86% of them present only once. The source is an adult who received the AZD1222 COVID-19 vaccine. V usage is TRBV7-9 and J usage is TRBJ2-7; D is undetermined. Sequenced here: peripheral blood, sampled 28 days after the second AZD1222 dose. As DNA, the CDR3 is TGTGCCAGCACCGTGGCCCCAAACTACGAGCAGTACTTC. Its translation is CASTVAPNYEQYF. The whole variable domain, remainder taken from reference TRBV7-9 and TRBJ2-7, is DTGVSQNPRHKITKRGQNVTFRCDPISEHNRLYWYRQTLGQGPEFLTYFQNEAQLEKSRLLSDRFSAERPKGSFSTLEIQRTEQGDSAMYLCASTVAPNYEQYFGPGTRLTVT.